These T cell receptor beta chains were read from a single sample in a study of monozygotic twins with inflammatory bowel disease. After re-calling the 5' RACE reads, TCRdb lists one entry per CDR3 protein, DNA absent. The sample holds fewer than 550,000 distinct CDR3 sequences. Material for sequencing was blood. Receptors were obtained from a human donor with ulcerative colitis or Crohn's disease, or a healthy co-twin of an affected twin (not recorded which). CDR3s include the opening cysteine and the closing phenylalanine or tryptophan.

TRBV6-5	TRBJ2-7	CASSYSWDRSYEQYF
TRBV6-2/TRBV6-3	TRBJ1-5	CATTAFNQPQHF
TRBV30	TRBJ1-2	CAWSPLTGSYGYTF
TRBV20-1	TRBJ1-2	CSAEGLVLRGGYTF
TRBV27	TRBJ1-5	CASSLSGQNNQPQHF
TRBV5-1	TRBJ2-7	CASSLDGHVYEQYF
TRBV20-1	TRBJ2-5	CSAGLDRAETQYF
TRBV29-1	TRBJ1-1	CSVEGQGRTEAFF
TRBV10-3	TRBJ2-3	CATAYVPDTQYF
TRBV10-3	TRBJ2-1	CAISGGLATNNEQFF
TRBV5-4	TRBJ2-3	CASSLWQILTDTQYF
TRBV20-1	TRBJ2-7	CRVSGTSGYEQYF
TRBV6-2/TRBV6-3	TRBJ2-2	CASRTGGWTGELFF
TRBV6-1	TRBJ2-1	CASSSTSGSLGEQFF
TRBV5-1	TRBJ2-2	CASSPGHATGELFF
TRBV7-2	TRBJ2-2	CASSLSGAVTGELFF
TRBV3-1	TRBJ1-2	CASSQALKGGYGYTF
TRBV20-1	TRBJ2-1	CSARGIRNEQFF
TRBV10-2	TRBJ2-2	CASNARNTGELFF
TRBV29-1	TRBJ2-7	CSATRGDEQYF
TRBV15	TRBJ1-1	CATSKGPNTEAFF
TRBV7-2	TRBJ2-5	CASSWPTSGATTRTQYF
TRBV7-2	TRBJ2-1	CASSLAEGVEQFF
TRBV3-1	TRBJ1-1	CASSRGPGRDVNTEAFF
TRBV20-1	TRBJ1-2	CSARDTGVDGYTF
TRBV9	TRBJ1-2	CASSVDPTGGLVYGYTF
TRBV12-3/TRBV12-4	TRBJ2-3	CASSPGQGIGQGDTQYF
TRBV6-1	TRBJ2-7	CASSSTSGTREQYF
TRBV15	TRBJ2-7	CATSRDRAGYEQYF
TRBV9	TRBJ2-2	CASSLHPGAGELFF
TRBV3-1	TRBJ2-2	CASSRGGTGRTGELFF
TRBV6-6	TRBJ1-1	CASIERTEAYF
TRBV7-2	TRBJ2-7	CASSTGTSGMDEQYF
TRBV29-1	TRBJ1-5	CSVASGANQPQHF
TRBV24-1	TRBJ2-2	CAVFTNTGELFF
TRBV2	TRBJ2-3	CASSELEGVDTQYF
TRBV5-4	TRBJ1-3	CASSLVAGNTIYF
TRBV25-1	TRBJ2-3	CASSGLAGAGTDTQYF
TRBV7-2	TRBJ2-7	CASSLGRASGVHYEQYF
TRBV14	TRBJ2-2	CASPSLGKSRHTGELFF
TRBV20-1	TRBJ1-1	CSAQTVVGTEAFF
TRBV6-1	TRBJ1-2	CASNLRTGRGSYGYTF
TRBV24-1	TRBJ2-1	CATSDAGGVSNEQFF
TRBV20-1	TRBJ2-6	CSARTLGARGANVLTF
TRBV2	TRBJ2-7	CAISLHALAYEQYF
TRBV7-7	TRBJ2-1	CASSLSLAGGRNEQFF
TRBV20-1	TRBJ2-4	CSAGTGLAKNIQYF